The clone carrying this T cell receptor beta chain has just a few counts. Vbeta (60) and Jbeta (13) primers were used in the PCR. Clones were read by immunoSEQ multiplex PCR, and TCRdb kept only the in-frame ones, dropping some. There are 150,000 to 200,000 clones in the sample; about 80% occur only once, and 3.5% to 4.5% lies in the top ten. The entry originates in a study of cytomegalovirus exposure and HLA in healthy donors. Looked up from germline, CDR1 is SGDLS and CDR2 is YYNGEE. The ends lost 4 bases at V and 6 bases at J; junction bases unmatched: 14. The CDR3 spans 16 residues. The sample consisted of PBMCs. This chain connects TRBV9 to TRBJ2-7, with 9 bases matching TRBD2. The TCR comes from a woman aged 55-70 years in good health and CMV-seropositive. CDR3 region: CASSPGVAGERAEQYF. The CDR3, as DNA: TGTGCCAGCAGCCCAGGGGTAGCGGGAGAGCGGGCCGAGCAGTACTTC.